The following is a TCR beta chain sequence with its context. In the source study's methods: Estimates of nucleated cell counts were drawn from the amplification of reference gene primers. The assay was immunoSEQ multiplex PCR, and TCRdb's table has in-frame clones only and misses some. From that table come the V and J calls and clone size; the DNA was used to work out D and trimming. The sample lists about 260,000 clones, approximately 86% seen once, with roughly 1.8% in the top ten. This entry belongs to a study of blood T cell repertoires in COVID-19. Study in general: Acute and convalescent COVID-19 samples came from the United States, Italy and Spain.

CDR1 and CDR2 from the germline V gene are LGHNA and YNFKEQ. This CDR3 is built from 15 residues. V was cut by 5 bases and J by 2 bases, with 13 bases left in between. The material sequenced was peripheral blood. The TCR comes from a man under 40 with active or convalescent COVID-19. The chain is built from TRBV4-2 and TRBJ2-1, with TRBD2 as a possible D gene (5 bases). The CDR3 protein is CASSLRSGAYNEQFF. In DNA, the CDR3 is TGTGCCAGCAGCTTACGGAGCGGAGCCTACAATGAGCAGTTCTTC.